Following are 5 T cell receptor beta chains from one sample sequenced in a study of blood T cells in healthy people across ages. Combining a sample-barcoded 5' primer with a J-beta primer mix, a second PCR ran for roughly 7 to 12 cycles. MiXCR was run by TCRdb on the 5' RACE reads, yielding one entry per CDR3 protein. The sample has 1,800,000 or so distinct CDR3 sequences; about two fifths are singletons. Sequencing input: blood. The source is a human donor in good health.

In its sample, this clonotype was seen a few times. This chain connects TRBV9 to TRBJ2-3, with 8 bases that match TRBD2. The germline CDR1 and CDR2 sequences are SGDLS and YYNGEE. V gave up 0 bases and J gave up 5 bases; unmatched junction bases: 8. CDR3 length: 16 residues. The CDR3 protein is CASSVDPGLGGDTQYF. The CDR3 DNA follows: TGTGCCAGCAGCGTAGACCCGGGACTAGGTGGAGATACGCAGTATTTT.

The J gene is TRBJ1-5, the V gene TRBV2, with D possibly TRBD1 on 6 matching bases. The CDR3 extends over 16 amino acids. Germline CDR1 and CDR2: SNHLY and FYNNEI. V lost 5 bases and J lost 5, with 19 bases in between. The CDR3 DNA reads TGTGCCAGCAGTCCCCACCCTAACAGGGACTATCAGCCCCAGCATTTT. Translated: CASSPHPNRDYQPQHF.

The V gene is TRBV7-6, the J gene TRBJ2-1; TRBD2 aligns across 8 bases. Germline trimming cut 9 bases from V and 1 base from J; bases unmatched to any gene: 5. Germline loops: CDR1 SGHVS, CDR2 FNYEAQ. CDR3 length: 14 residues. This CDR3 is CARKSSGSYNEQFF. The CDR3 DNA follows: TGTGCCAGAAAATCTAGCGGGTCCTACAATGAGCAGTTCTTC.

The chain combines TRBV20-1 with TRBJ1-2; D ambiguous. Germline V gene sequence: CDR1 DFQATT, CDR2 SNEGSKA (reference sequence). The CDR3 has 12 amino acids. The ends were cut back, 8 bases at V and 5 bases at J, with 15 bases in the middle. The CDR3 region has the DNA TGCAGTTTACTTGTGGACGGGTATGGCTACACCTTC. Encoded protein: CSLLVDGYGYTF.

V is TRBV3-1 and J is TRBJ2-1; a possible D gene is TRBD2 (6 bases). Trimming shortened V by 5 bases and J by 6 bases, and 11 bases separated the two germline ends. Germline values: CDR1 LGHDT, CDR2 YNNKEL (reference sequence). CDR3 length: 13 residues. The CDR3 region is CASSFSGRNEQFF. The CDR3 DNA is TGTGCCAGCAGCTTTAGCGGCCGCAATGAGCAGTTCTTC.